The rows below give T cell receptor beta chains drawn from one sample of a study of cytomegalovirus exposure and HLA in healthy donors. Sequencing used immunoSEQ multiplex PCR; TCRdb keeps in-frame clones, though not all of them. The sample lists roughly 92,000 clones, 81% occurring once. Sequenced: PBMCs. These receptors originate from a woman aged 70 to 79 in good health and CMV-seropositive. Each CDR3 is given with its conserved first and last residue. D genes are given only for firm matches. Not every row has a clone size; where given, it reads once, few, many or a size class.

NA TRBJ1-5 once TRBV19 CASRPGQLNQPQHF TGTGCCAGTAGGCCTGGACAGCTTAATCAGCCCCAGCATTTT
TRBD2 TRBJ2-5 NA TRBV6-5 CASSSGRGGETQYF TGTGCCAGCAGTAGCGGGAGAGGTGGTGAGACCCAGTACTTC
NA TRBJ2-2 NA TRBV7-7 CASRGVNTGELFF TGTGCTAGCAGGGGAGTGAACACCGGGGAGCTGTTTTTT
TRBD2 TRBJ2-7 NA TRBV7-8 CASSIGTSSPYEQYF TGTGCCAGCAGCATCGGGACTAGTTCCCCATACGAGCAGTACTTC
NA TRBJ2-7 NA TRBV15 CATSRAPREPYEQYF TGTGCCACCAGCAGAGCCCCCAGGGAACCCTACGAGCAGTACTTC
NA TRBJ2-7 NA TRBV14 CASSQAFTKWSF TGTGCCAGCAGCCAAGCTTTTACGAAGTGGAGCTTC
TRBD1 TRBJ2-1 NA TRBV7-2 CASSFSGQGSNEQFF TGTGCCAGCAGCTTCTCGGGACAGGGGTCCAATGAGCAGTTCTTC
TRBD2 TRBJ2-2 few TRBV5-6 CASSPLLGGEDAGELFF TGTGCCAGCAGCCCGTTGTTGGGAGGGGAGGACGCCGGGGAGCTGTTTTTT
TRBD2 TRBJ2-2 NA TRBV19 CASARGYTGELFF TGTGCCAGTGCGCGGGGGTATACCGGGGAGCTGTTTTTT
NA TRBJ1-1 NA TRBV19 CASTTGVMNTEAFF TGTGCCAGCACGACAGGCGTCATGAACACTGAAGCTTTCTTT
TRBD2 TRBJ2-2 NA TRBV11-2 CASSLESGINTGELFF TGTGCCAGCAGCTTGGAGAGCGGGATCAACACCGGGGAGCTGTTTTTT
NA TRBJ2-7 NA TRBV10-3 CAISEEGTVDF TGTGCCATCAGTGAGGAGGGCACCGTGGACTTC
TRBD1 TRBJ2-7 NA TRBV18 CASSLGRGQDYEQYF TGTGCCAGCTCACTAGGCCGAGGACAGGACTACGAGCAGTACTTC
NA TRBJ2-1 once TRBV4-2 CASSQDPRGSSSYNEQFF TGTGCCAGCAGCCAAGATCCCCGAGGCAGCAGCTCCTACAATGAGCAGTTCTTC
NA TRBJ2-5 few TRBV7-2 CASNRGGSQETQYF TGTGCCAGCAACAGGGGGGGATCCCAAGAGACCCAGTACTTC
TRBD1 TRBJ1-4 NA TRBV19 CASSMGLGQGGEKLFF TGTGCCAGTAGTATGGGACTGGGACAGGGGGGTGAAAAACTGTTTTTT
TRBD1 TRBJ2-3 NA TRBV5-6 CASSHRDRETQYF TGTGCCAGCAGCCATAGAGACAGGGAAACGCAGTATTTT
TRBD2 TRBJ2-4 once TRBV5-5 CASSLTGSGGDKNIQYF TGTGCCAGCAGCTTGACTGGAAGCGGGGGGGACAAAAACATTCAGTACTTC
TRBD2 TRBJ2-2 NA TRBV7-3 CASSLDPIRAGGVTGELFF TGTGCCAGCAGCTTAGACCCCATCCGTGCCGGGGGGGTCACCGGGGAGCTGTTTTTT
NA TRBJ2-1 NA TRBV5-6 CASSSGGLSSYNEQFF TGTGCCAGCAGCTCAGGGGGGCTAAGCTCCTACAATGAGCAGTTCTTC
NA TRBJ2-1 NA TRBV27 CASRRDFSDEQFF TGTGCCAGCAGGCGGGACTTTTCGGATGAGCAGTTCTTC
NA TRBJ1-1 NA TRBV27 CASSFRQVAGNTEAFF TGTGCCAGCAGTTTTAGGCAGGTTGCTGGGAACACTGAAGCTTTCTTT
TRBD1 TRBJ2-1 NA TRBV19 CASSPEATGSGMNEQFF TGTGCCAGTAGCCCCGAAGCGACAGGGTCCGGGATGAATGAGCAGTTCTTC
TRBD2 TRBJ2-2 once TRBV28 CASSLLREGLTGELFF TGTGCCAGCAGTTTGCTGCGGGAGGGCCTCACCGGGGAGCTGTTTTTT
TRBD2 TRBJ2-1 once TRBV30 CAWSFSSGEQFF TGTGCCTGGAGTTTCTCTAGCGGGGAGCAGTTCTTC
NA TRBJ2-7 NA TRBV5-5 CASSPRGATYEQYF TGTGCCAGCAGCCCCCGGGGAGCTACCTACGAGCAGTACTTC
NA TRBJ2-5 once TRBV5-1 CASSLNNGETQYF TGCGCCAGCAGCTTGAACAACGGGGAGACCCAGTACTTC
NA TRBJ2-3 NA TRBV5-1 CASSSQGWSTDTQYF TGCGCCAGCAGCTCGCAGGGTTGGAGCACAGATACGCAGTATTTT
NA TRBJ1-1 NA TRBV19 CASSIERTGTEAFF TGTGCCAGTAGTATCGAGAGAACGGGCACTGAAGCTTTCTTT
NA TRBJ2-1 NA TRBV9 CASSPPEEVSSSYNEQFF TGTGCCAGCAGCCCCCCTGAAGAGGTATCAAGCTCCTACAATGAGCAGTTCTTC
NA TRBJ2-2 few TRBV6-6 CASSITKGEGPGELFF TGTGCCAGCAGTATTACTAAGGGGGAGGGCCCCGGGGAGCTGTTTTTT
TRBD1 TRBJ1-2 few TRBV2 CASISGQGARGYTF TGTGCCAGCATTTCCGGACAGGGGGCACGAGGCTACACCTTC
NA TRBJ2-7 NA TRBV27 CASSRAAGLGEQYF TGTGCCAGCAGTCGTGCGGCCGGATTGGGCGAGCAGTACTTC
NA TRBJ2-1 NA TRBV7-2 CASSFQGFSYNEQFF TGTGCCAGCAGCTTCCAGGGGTTTTCCTACAATGAGCAGTTCTTC
NA TRBJ2-5 NA TRBV11-3 CASSLDTGRQETQYF TGTGCCAGCAGCTTAGATACAGGGAGACAAGAGACCCAGTACTTC
NA TRBJ1-2 NA TRBV15 CATSRRTDYGYTF TGTGCCACCAGCAGACGCACCGACTATGGCTACACCTTT
TRBD2 TRBJ2-1 NA TRBV18 CASSLAGVSYNEQFF TGTGCCAGCTCACTAGCGGGAGTCTCCTACAATGAGCAGTTCTTC
NA TRBJ2-7 once TRBV7-2 CASSLGRTGYYEQYF TGTGCCAGCAGCTTAGGGCGGACGGGATACTACGAGCAGTACTTC
TRBD1 TRBJ1-2 NA TRBV5-1 CASSLLDRAHGYTF TGCGCCAGCAGCTTACTTGACAGGGCCCATGGCTACACCTTC
TRBD2 TRBJ2-5 once TRBV11-3 CASSLGGVAGGWETQYF TGTGCCAGCAGCTTAGGGGGGGTGGCGGGAGGGTGGGAGACCCAGTACTTC
TRBD2 TRBJ2-7 NA TRBV11-3 CASSLSSGSGYEQYF TGTGCCAGCAGCTTAAGTAGCGGGAGTGGCTACGAGCAGTACTTC
NA TRBJ2-7 NA TRBV27 CASGGGPFYEQYF TGTGCCAGCGGAGGGGGCCCCTTCTACGAGCAGTACTTC